This T cell receptor beta chain was observed in a study of cytomegalovirus exposure and HLA in healthy donors. Study-level results: V- and J-gene trimming of TCR beta was linked (in a later analysis) to a missense DCLRE1C variant. Reported performance of the classifier showed diagnosis of cytomegalovirus status with high specificity and sensitivity. Across HLA loci, a later analysis found differing TCR association rates, with DRB1 most and HLA-C fewest. Common viral pathogens seemed to be connected with several of the most significant clusters, according to a later analysis.

Researchers ran the PCR with 60 Vbeta and 13 Jbeta primers. Method: immunoSEQ multiplex PCR; TCRdb's copy keeps in-frame clones and lacks some. The table has roughly 200,000 clones, around four fifths seen once. In the case of this clone: Its antigen is currently unknown.

Losses at the gene ends were 0 bases for V and 5 bases for J; bases not matched to a gene: 15. Germline values: CDR1 SGHNT, CDR2 YYREEE (reference sequence). The CDR3 is made up of 18 amino acids. This TCR was recovered from a man aged 40-50 years in good health and CMV-seropositive. Sequencing used PBMCs. The rearrangement links TRBV5-4 to TRBJ1-1; 8 bases are shared with TRBD1. The CDR3 loop reads CASSLASGRGPGRTEAFF. CDR3 bases: TGTGCCAGCAGCTTGGCATCCGGCAGGGGGCCAGGGCGGACTGAAGCTTTCTTT.